This T cell receptor beta chain was documented in a study of response to subunit inactivated influenza vaccine. Study-level findings and limits: The authors suggested that every seasonal influenza vaccination recruits few new T cells.

With respect to this clonotype: The antigen is undetermined.

One entry per CDR3 protein results from TCRdb running MiXCR on the RT-PCR reads. Of about 530,000 distinct CDR3 sequences listed, over 10% were seen once; the top ten hold around 12%. CDR1 is SGHDT and CDR2 is YYEEEE in the germline V gene. Trimming took off 0 bases at V and 6 bases at J, with 12 bases between the two ends. This CDR3 spans 14 amino acids. The origin of this receptor is a man aged 50-60 years who received an inactivated influenza vaccine. The chain carries TRBV5-6 and TRBJ1-1; D is unclear. The sequencing here drew on PBMCs from blood, taken about 6 weeks after vaccination. The CDR3 sequence: CASSLGTLGSEAFF. CDR3 bases: TGTGCCAGCAGCTTGGGGACCCTGGGGTCTGAAGCTTTCTTT.